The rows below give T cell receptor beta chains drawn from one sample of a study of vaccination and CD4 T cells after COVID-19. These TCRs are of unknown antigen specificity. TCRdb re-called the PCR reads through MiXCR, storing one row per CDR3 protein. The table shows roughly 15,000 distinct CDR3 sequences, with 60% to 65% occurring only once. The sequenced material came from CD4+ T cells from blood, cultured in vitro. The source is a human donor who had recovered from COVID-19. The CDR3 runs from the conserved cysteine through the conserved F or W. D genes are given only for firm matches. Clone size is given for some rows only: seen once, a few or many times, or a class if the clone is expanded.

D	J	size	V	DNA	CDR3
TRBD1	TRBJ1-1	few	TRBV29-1	TGCAGCGCGGCTCGACAGGGGGCCGGGACTGAAGCTTTCTTT	CSAARQGAGTEAFF
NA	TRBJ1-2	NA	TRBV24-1	TGTGCCACCAGTGTTTCGTCGTATGGCTACACCTTC	CATSVSSYGYTF
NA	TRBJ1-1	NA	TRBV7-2	TGTGCCAGCAGCTCCGACCCGAACACTGAAGCTTTCTTT	CASSSDPNTEAFF
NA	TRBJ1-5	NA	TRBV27	TGTGCCAGCAGTTTAAATAGGGATCAGCCCCAGCATTTT	CASSLNRDQPQHF
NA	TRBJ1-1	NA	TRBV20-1	TGCAGTGCTAGCCCCCTTACACCAGGTATCCCTCAGGAGAGCACTGAAGCTTTCTTT	CSASPLTPGIPQESTEAFF
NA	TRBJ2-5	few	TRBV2	TGTGCCAGCCTTCGACGGGCGGTGTTAGGGACCCAGTACTTC	CASLRRAVLGTQYF
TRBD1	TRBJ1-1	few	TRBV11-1	TGTGCCAGCAGCTTCTACCTTGACAGGGGGACTGAAGCTTTCTTT	CASSFYLDRGTEAFF
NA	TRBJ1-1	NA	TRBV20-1	TGCAGTGCCCGCCCCGACCGGAACACTGAAGCTTTCTTT	CSARPDRNTEAFF
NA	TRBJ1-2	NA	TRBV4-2	TGTGCCAGCAGCCAAGATCGGTGGGGAGATACGAATTATGGCTACACCTTC	CASSQDRWGDTNYGYTF
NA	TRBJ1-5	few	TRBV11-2	TGTGCCAGCAGCTTAATTCCCACCCAGCCCCAGCATTTT	CASSLIPTQPQHF
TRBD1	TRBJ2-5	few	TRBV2	TGTGCCAGCAGGGGTACGGGACAGGCCCTCGAGTACTTC	CASRGTGQALEYF
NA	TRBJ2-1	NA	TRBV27	TGTGCCAGCAGTTCGTGGCAGGGCTCCTACAATGAGCAGTTCTTC	CASSSWQGSYNEQFF
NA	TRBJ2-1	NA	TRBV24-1	TGTGCCACCAGTGACCGGGATTTGCAGTTCTTC	CATSDRDLQFF
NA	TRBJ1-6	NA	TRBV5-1	TGCGCCAGCAGCCTGGGACGGGACAATTCACCCCTCCACTTT	CASSLGRDNSPLHF
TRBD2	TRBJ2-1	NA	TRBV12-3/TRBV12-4	TGTGCCAGCAGTTTAAGGACTAGCGGAGGGCCGCAGTTCTTC	CASSLRTSGGPQFF
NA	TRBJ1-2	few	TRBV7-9	TGTGCCAGCAGCTTAGGTGGGTCGAGAGCAAATTATGGCTACACCTTC	CASSLGGSRANYGYTF
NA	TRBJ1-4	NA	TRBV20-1	TGCAGTGCTGCCCCAGGTGTTGGCCAGGGACTGTTTTTT	CSAAPGVGQGLFF
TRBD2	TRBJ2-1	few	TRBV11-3	TGTGCCAGCAGCTTCCAAGTGACTAGCGGTATGTACAATGAGCAGTTCTTC	CASSFQVTSGMYNEQFF
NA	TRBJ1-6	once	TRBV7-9	TGTGCCAGCAGCCCCGACAGGTTCTACAATTCACCCCTCCACTTT	CASSPDRFYNSPLHF
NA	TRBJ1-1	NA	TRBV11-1	TGTGCCAGCGGACAGAGGAACACTGAAGCTTTCTTT	CASGQRNTEAFF
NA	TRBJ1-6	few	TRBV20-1	TGCAGTGGGTCGGGGGGGGTATATAATTCACCCCTCCACTTT	CSGSGGVYNSPLHF
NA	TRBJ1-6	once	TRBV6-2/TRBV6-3	TGTGCCAGGAGGATACCCGCCCCTAATTCACCCCTCCACTTT	CARRIPAPNSPLHF
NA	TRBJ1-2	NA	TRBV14	TGTGCCAGCAGCCAAGAACGGGGGGTACGCGGCTACACCTTC	CASSQERGVRGYTF
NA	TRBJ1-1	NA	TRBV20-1	TGCAGTGCGGTGAGGACGGACTACACTGAAGCTTTCTTT	CSAVRTDYTEAFF
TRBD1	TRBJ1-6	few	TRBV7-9	TGTGCCAGCAGCCTAGGGGGCGTATCACCCCTCCACTTT	CASSLGGVSPLHF
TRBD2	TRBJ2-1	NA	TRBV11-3	TGTGCCAGCAGTATGACTAGCGGGGGTTACAATGAGCAGTTCTTC	CASSMTSGGYNEQFF
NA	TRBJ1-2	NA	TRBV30	TGTGCCTGGGAACAGGGAAGGGGCGAAGGTGGCTACACCTTC	CAWEQGRGEGGYTF
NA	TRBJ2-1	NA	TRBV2	TGTGCCAGCAGTGAACAGTTGAGCTCCTACAATGAGCAGTTCTTC	CASSEQLSSYNEQFF
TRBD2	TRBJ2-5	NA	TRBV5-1	TGCGCCAGCCAAGCGGGAGGGGGAGAGACCCAGTACTTC	CASQAGGGETQYF
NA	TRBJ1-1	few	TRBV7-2	TGTGCCAGCAGAGAGGGGGTTATGGCTTTCTTT	CASREGVMAFF
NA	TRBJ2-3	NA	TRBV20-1	TGCAGTGCTAGTCGTCCAGGGGCGACAGATACGCAGTATTTT	CSASRPGATDTQYF
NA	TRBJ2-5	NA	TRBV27	TGTGCCAGCAGTATACAGGGTACGGAGACCCAGTACTTC	CASSIQGTETQYF
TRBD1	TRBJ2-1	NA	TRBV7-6	TGTGCCAGCAGCTTCTACAGGGGGGAGCAGTTCTTC	CASSFYRGEQFF
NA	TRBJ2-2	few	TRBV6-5	TGTGCCAGCAGTTTGGGCGGGGGCGGTGTCACCGGGGAGCTGTTTTTT	CASSLGGGGVTGELFF
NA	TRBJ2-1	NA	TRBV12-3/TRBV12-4	TGTGCCAGCACCCCGACCAGCTCCTACAATGAGCAGTTCTTC	CASTPTSSYNEQFF
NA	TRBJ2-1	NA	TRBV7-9	TGTGCCAGCAGCTTTTGGGTAGGGGGTGGGACGCCCACTAGGAATGAGCAGTTCTTC	CASSFWVGGGTPTRNEQFF
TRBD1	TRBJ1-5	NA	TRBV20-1	TGCAGTGCTAGGGACAGGCGGAATAGCAATCAGCCCCAGCATTTT	CSARDRRNSNQPQHF
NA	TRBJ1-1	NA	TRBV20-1	TGCAGTGCTAGAAGTCAAGGACTTCCGGACACTGAAGCTTTCTTT	CSARSQGLPDTEAFF
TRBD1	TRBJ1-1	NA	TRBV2	TGTGCCAGCAGTGACGGGACAGTTAACACTGAAGCTTTCTTT	CASSDGTVNTEAFF
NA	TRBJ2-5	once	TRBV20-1	TGCAGTGCTAGAGATCCGAGGACCCAGTACTTC	CSARDPRTQYF
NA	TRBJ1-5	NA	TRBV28	TGTGCCAGCAAGGGGAGCAATCAGCCCCAGCATTTT	CASKGSNQPQHF
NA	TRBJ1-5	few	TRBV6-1	TGTGCCAGCAGTGGACGAGGGACAATCGGGATCAATCAGCCCCAGCATTTT	CASSGRGTIGINQPQHF
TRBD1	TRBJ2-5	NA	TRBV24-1	TGTGCCACCAGTGATACGGGACAGGGGTCGGGGACCCAGTACTTC	CATSDTGQGSGTQYF
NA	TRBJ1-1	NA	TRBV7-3	TGTGCCAGCAGCTTAACAAGGGGGACTGAAGCTTTCTTT	CASSLTRGTEAFF
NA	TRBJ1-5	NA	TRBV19	TGTGCCAGTAGTATCGCTGGGGCCATCTATCAGCCCCAGCATTTT	CASSIAGAIYQPQHF
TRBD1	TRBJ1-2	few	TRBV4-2	TGTGCCAGCAAGTACAGGGGGTCCTATGGCTACACCTTC	CASKYRGSYGYTF
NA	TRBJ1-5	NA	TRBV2	TGTGCCAGCAGTGACGCGACAGGTAGCAATCAGCCCCAGCATTTT	CASSDATGSNQPQHF
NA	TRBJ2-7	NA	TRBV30	TGTGCCTGGAGTGCCCCAACCAGGGGAAGAAGCGAGCAGTACTTC	CAWSAPTRGRSEQYF
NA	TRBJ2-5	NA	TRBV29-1	TGCAGCGTTGACTTAGGGAATGACCAAGAGACCCAGTACTTC	CSVDLGNDQETQYF
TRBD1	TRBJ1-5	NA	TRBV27	TGTGCCAGCAGTAGAGGGGGCAGGGCCTCTAGCAATCAGCCCCAGCATTTT	CASSRGGRASSNQPQHF
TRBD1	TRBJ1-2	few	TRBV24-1	TGTGCCACCAGTTCCGGGACAGAGTATGGCTACACCTTC	CATSSGTEYGYTF
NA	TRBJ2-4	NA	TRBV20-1	TGCAGTGCTGGGACTCGAGGAGCCAAAAACATTCAGTACTTC	CSAGTRGAKNIQYF
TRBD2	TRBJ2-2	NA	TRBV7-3	TGTGCCAGCAGCAGAAACAGCGGGAGGGCCGCCGGGGAGCTGTTTTTT	CASSRNSGRAAGELFF
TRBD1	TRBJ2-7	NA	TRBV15	TGTGCCACCAGCAGGACGGGACAGGGGTTTACCTACGAGCAGTACTTC	CATSRTGQGFTYEQYF